This section outlines one T cell receptor beta chain sequence together with its context. The V gene's germline CDR1 is LGHDT and CDR2 YNNKEL (reference sequence). V gave up 7 bases and J gave up 1 base, with 13 bases separating them. The CDR3 runs to 14 residues. The data were taken from a study of blood T cell repertoires in COVID-19. Study overall: Material from acute and convalescent COVID-19 was sourced from the United States, Italy and Spain.

Recruitment covered about 25 US areas and drew participants whose ages spanned about 18 to 90 years. Cohorts were based on clinical histories the participants reported. Original processing notes: Estimation of nucleated cell counts was performed using reference gene primer amplification. Generated by immunoSEQ multiplex PCR, the TCRdb table keeps only in-frame clones and is missing some. From that table come the V and J calls and clone size; the DNA was used to work out D and trimming. The sample holds about 140,000 clones, nearly 80% seen once. This chain links TRBV3-1 (or the pseudogene TRBV3-2) with TRBJ1-2, with a possible D match to TRBD1 (6 bases). The origin of this receptor is a woman in her forties or fifties who had recovered from COVID-19. Sequences were obtained from PBMCs or T cells enriched from blood (not recorded which). CDR3 residues: CASTGHPYNYGYTF. DNA for the CDR3: TGTGCCAGCACGGGACACCCGTATAACTATGGCTACACCTTC.